One sample yielded the 28 T cell receptor beta chains listed below, sequenced in a study of cytomegalovirus exposure and HLA in healthy donors. 60 Vbeta and 13 Jbeta primers were used in PCR. Data came from immunoSEQ multiplex PCR; TCRdb stores just in-frame clones and leaves some out. The table includes some 180,000 clones, roughly 12% detected once. Material for sequencing was PBMCs. The receptors here all came from a man aged 45-60 years in good health and CMV-seropositive.

This clone was counted between two and nine times. V is TRBV2 and J is TRBJ2-3; 7 bases align to TRBD1. This CDR3 region has 14 residues. V lost 8 bases and J lost 5; bases outside the gene matches: 10. Germline V CDR1 and CDR2: SNHLY, FYNNEI. CDR3 nucleotides: TGTGCCAGCTCCATCGGACAGGTACAAGATACGCAGTATTTT. Translated: CASSIGQVQDTQYF.

This clone came up a few times. This sequence joins TRBV2 and TRBJ1-3, with D possibly TRBD1 on 5 matching bases. Germline assignment: CDR1 SNHLY and CDR2 FYNNEI. The CDR3 is made up of 14 amino acids. The V gene lost 3 bases and the J gene lost 6 bases, with 12 bases spanning the gap. CDR3 sequence (DNA): TGTGCCAGCAGTGAGGGGCAAAGGGCAAACACCATATATTTT. Translating gives CASSEGQRANTIYF. Filled out from reference TRBV2 and TRBJ1-3, the complete variable domain reads EPEVTQTPSHQVTQMGQEVILRCVPISNHLYFYWYRQILGQKVEFLVSFYNNEISEKSEIFDDQFSVERPDGSNFTLKIRSTKLEDSAMYFCASSEGQRANTIYFGEGSWLTVV.

The sample holds a few counts of this clone. Here the CDR3 DNA reads TGCGCCAGCAGCCCGGGACAGAGATACCATGAGCAGTTCTTC. Encoded protein: CASSPGQRYHEQFF. This rearrangement joins TRBV5-1 to TRBJ2-1; 7 bases agree with TRBD1. Germline CDR1 and CDR2: SGHRS and YFSETQ. The CDR3 has 14 amino acids. V dropped 4 bases and J dropped 8; count of bases not matched to a gene: 9.

The chain employs TRBV18 and TRBJ1-5; 8 bases agree with TRBD1. The CDR3 is made up of 16 amino acids. The V gene end was trimmed by 2 bases and the J gene end by 4 bases; junction bases not matched to a gene: 7. Germline V lookup: CDR1 KGHSH, CDR2 LQKENI. In DNA, the CDR3 is TGTGCCAGCTCACCAGGACAGGGCACCGGTAATCAGCCCCAGCATTTT. Its protein is CASSPGQGTGNQPQHF.

This clone was seen a handful of times. The chain has TRBV10-3 and TRBJ2-5, with 7 bases identical to TRBD2. This CDR3 has 17 residues. Germline loops: CDR1 ENHRY, CDR2 SYGVKD. Trimming removed 4 bases from V and 0 bases from J; junction bases left unmatched: 11. The CDR3 loop reads CAISGRIHSGYQETQYF. DNA for the CDR3: TGTGCCATCAGTGGACGGATCCATAGCGGGTACCAAGAGACCCAGTACTTC.

This clone was seen only a few times. The chain joins TRBV11-2 to TRBJ1-4, with D unresolved. V lost 0 bases to trimming and J lost 3 bases, with 8 bases between them. This CDR3 region has 15 residues. Germline-derived CDR1 and CDR2 are SGHAT and FQNNGV. This CDR3 is CASSLDGRSNEKLFF. The CDR3 coding sequence is TGTGCCAGCAGCTTAGATGGCAGGTCTAATGAAAAACTGTTTTTT.

This clone was observed a handful of times. The V and J genes are TRBV7-3 and TRBJ1-6, with D uncertain. In germline, CDR1 is SGHTA, CDR2 FQGTGA. The CDR3 has 14 residues. V dropped 2 bases and J dropped 7 bases, with 9 bases sitting between them. CDR3 loop: CASSLETGNSPLHF. The DNA of the CDR3 is TGTGCCAGCAGCTTAGAGACGGGGAATTCACCCCTCCACTTT.

The genes are TRBV7-2 and TRBJ2-7; perhaps TRBD2 as D (6 bases). This CDR3 is 15 amino acids long. Germline lookup yields CDR1 SGHTA and CDR2 FQGNSA. Trimming removed 0 bases at V and 4 bases at J, with 13 bases between. CDR3 sequence: CASSLANDRGYEQYF. The CDR3 DNA sequence: TGTGCCAGCAGCTTAGCGAACGACCGGGGGTACGAGCAGTACTTC.

The chain joins TRBV29-1 to TRBJ1-2; 7 bases match TRBD1. Germline V gene sequence: CDR1 SQVTM, CDR2 ANQGSEA. Unmatched junction bases numbered 16, after V lost 7 bases and J lost 8 bases. The CDR3 is 14 amino acids. The CDR3 here is CSAPDRTSVMGYTF. CDR3 nucleotides: TGCAGCGCCCCGGACAGGACTTCCGTTATGGGCTACACCTTC.

The J gene is TRBJ1-2, the V gene TRBV7-2, with D perhaps TRBD1 (6 bases). The V end was cut by 4 bases, the J end by 5 bases, with 11 bases between. Germline CDR1 SGHTA, CDR2 FQGNSA. The CDR3 is 13 amino acids. CDR3 coding DNA: TGTGCCAGCAGCTCGTTCCAGGGGTATGGCTACACCTTC. It encodes CASSSFQGYGYTF.

This clone was observed a handful of times. The V and J genes are TRBV6-1 and TRBJ1-2; D is perhaps TRBD1 (6 bases). With 3 bases removed from V and 8 bases from J, the gap between germline ends came to 13 bases. Germline-derived CDR1 and CDR2 are MNHNS and SASEGT. This CDR3 contains 13 residues. CDR3 sequence (DNA): TGTGCCAGCAGTGACAGGGGAGTGGACGGCTACACCTTC. It is translated as CASSDRGVDGYTF.

This clone was seen a few times. This sequence joins TRBV2 and TRBJ2-5; 10 bases align to TRBD2. Trimming cost V 1 base and J 1 base; bases outside gene matches: 9. CDR1 is SNHLY and CDR2 is FYNNEI in the germline V gene. This CDR3 comprises 18 residues. CDR3 nucleotide sequence: TGTGCCAGCAGTGAAGGGCTAGCGGGAGATACTACCCAAGAGACCCAGTACTTC. This gives the protein CASSEGLAGDTTQETQYF.

This clone was seen a handful of times. The chain joins TRBV7-3 to TRBJ2-5; tentatively, D is TRBD2 (7 bases). The CDR3 spans 16 residues. With 0 bases removed from V and 5 bases from J, the gap between germline ends came to 16 bases. Looked up from germline, CDR1 is SGHTA and CDR2 is FQGTGA. The CDR3 DNA reads as TGTGCCAGCAGCTTAACGGCGGGGGCCTCCGGGGAGACCCAGTACTTC. This sequence encodes CASSLTAGASGETQYF.

This clone showed up just a few times. The V gene is TRBV6-4, the J gene TRBJ1-6, with a tentative D call TRBD1 (6 bases). The germline gives CDR1 MRHNA, CDR2 SNTAGT. V was cut by 3 bases and J by 7 bases, with 10 bases left in between. The CDR3 is made up of 14 amino acids. DNA of the CDR3: TGTGCCAGCAGTGAAACAGGGAGAAATTCACCCCTCCACTTT. Encoded protein: CASSETGRNSPLHF.

A few counts support this clone. The V and J genes are TRBV10-3 and TRBJ2-5; D call uncertain. Per germline, CDR1 ENHRY and CDR2 SYGVKD. This CDR3 is 14 amino acids long. V was clipped by 2 bases and J by 5 bases, with 12 bases between them. The CDR3 DNA is TGTGCCATCAGTGAGCACATGCCGGAGGAGACCCAGTACTTC. Its translation is CAISEHMPEETQYF.

The rearrangement links TRBV9 to TRBJ1-4; TRBD1 matches at 7 bases. This CDR3 region has 13 residues. V was pared by 3 bases and J by 5 bases, with 1 base of the junction left unmatched. Germline CDR1 SGDLS, CDR2 YYNGEE. CDR3 in amino acids: CASSETGNEKLFF. The CDR3 DNA is TGTGCCAGCAGCGAGACAGGGAATGAAAAACTGTTTTTT.

This clone was detected only a few times. The chain combines TRBV15 with TRBJ1-5; D remains ambiguous. V lost 0 bases and J lost 3, with 9 bases in between. The CDR3 consists of 15 residues. Germline V lookup: CDR1 LNHNV, CDR2 YYDKDF (reference sequence). Written as DNA, the CDR3 is TGTGCCACCAGCAGAGACGTACAGTTCAATCAGCCCCAGCATTTT. Protein sequence: CATSRDVQFNQPQHF. Combining the CDR3 with reference TRBV15 and TRBJ1-5 gives the whole variable domain DAMVIQNPRYQVTQFGKPVTLSCSQTLNHNVMYWYQQKSSQAPKLLFHYYDKDFNNEADTPDNFQSRRPNTSFCFLDIRSPGLGDTAMYLCATSRDVQFNQPQHFGDGTRLSIL.

The rearrangement links TRBV5-5 to TRBJ1-5, with D possibly matching TRBD1 (6 bases). This CDR3 comprises 15 residues. CDR1 is SGHKS, CDR2 YYEKEE, per germline (reference sequence). V gave up 0 bases and J gave up 6 bases, with 13 bases separating them. The chain's CDR3 is CASSLAEGGRQPQHF. The CDR3 DNA reads as TGTGCCAGCAGCTTGGCCGAAGGGGGACGTCAGCCCCAGCATTTT. The entire variable domain, with the rest obtained from reference TRBV5-5 and TRBJ1-5, is as follows: DAGVTQSPTHLIKTRGQQVTLRCSPISGHKSVSWYQQVLGQGPQFIFQYYEKEERGRGNFPDRFSARQFPNYSSELNVNALLLGDSALYLCASSLAEGGRQPQHFGDGTRLSIL.

This clone turned up a few times. V and J are TRBV5-1 and TRBJ2-4; 10 nucleotides match TRBD1. The CDR3 length is 15 residues. V dropped 0 bases and J dropped 6; count of bases not matched to a gene: 3. Germline V CDR1 and CDR2: SGHRS, YFSETQ. CDR3 DNA: TGCGCCAGCAGCTTGGTTGGACAGGGGGGAAACATTCAGTACTTC. This gives the protein CASSLVGQGGNIQYF.

This clone appeared a few times. The J gene is TRBJ2-5, the V gene TRBV7-9, with TRBD1 matching 10 bases. CDR3 length: 17 amino acids. Germline CDR1 reads SEHNR; CDR2 reads FQNEAQ (reference sequence). V lost 0 bases and J lost 3; bases outside the gene matches: 7. Here the CDR3 reads CASSLATGTGDKETQYF. The DNA for the CDR3 is TGTGCCAGCAGCTTAGCAACCGGGACAGGGGACAAAGAGACCCAGTACTTC.

There are a few counts of this clone. This rearrangement joins TRBV30 to TRBJ1-2; no clear D gene. This CDR3 spans 14 amino acids. Germline V gene sequence: CDR1 GTSNPN, CDR2 SVGIG (reference sequence). The V end lost 2 bases, the J end lost 5 bases, and 15 bases lay between the germline ends. CDR3 in amino acids: CAWSHETGGYGYTF. The DNA of the CDR3 is TGTGCCTGGAGTCACGAAACGGGTGGATATGGCTACACCTTC.

The chain joins TRBV7-2 to TRBJ1-1; 10 nucleotides match TRBD1. Trimming at V came to 5 bases and at J to 6 bases, leaving 21 bases not matched to a gene. Germline V lookup: CDR1 SGHTA, CDR2 FQGNSA. CDR3 size: 19 residues. This CDR3 is CASSPTDRGRPVAVPEAFF. CDR3 bases: TGTGCCAGCAGCCCAACAGACAGGGGGCGCCCCGTTGCCGTCCCTGAAGCTTTCTTT.

This clone was seen more than once but under ten times. The chain employs TRBV6-5 and TRBJ1-5, with 7 bases lining up with TRBD1. V lost 4 bases to trimming and J lost 6 bases; unmatched junction nucleotides: 3. This CDR3 region has 13 residues. Germline CDR1 is MNHEY and CDR2 is SVGAGI. The CDR3: CASSFQGGQPQHF. The CDR3 coding sequence is TGTGCCAGCAGTTTCCAGGGGGGTCAGCCCCAGCATTTT.

The gene calls are TRBV2 and TRBJ1-4; D is perhaps TRBD1 (6 bases). The germline CDR1 and CDR2 sequences are SNHLY and FYNNEI. Trimming removed 4 bases from V and 7 bases from J, with 16 bases in between. This CDR3 region has 15 residues. In DNA form, the CDR3 reads TGTGCCAGCAGTGTGGGGGCTCTCGGGGTTGAAAAACTGTTTTTT. Translating gives CASSVGALGVEKLFF.

J is TRBJ1-5 and V is TRBV7-7; TRBD1 is a possible D gene (6 bases). The CDR3 length is 13 residues. V lost 4 bases and J lost 4, with 8 bases in between. In germline, CDR1 is SSHAT, CDR2 FNYEAQ (reference sequence). The CDR3 sequence is CASSSDRNQPQHF. CDR3 bases: TGTGCCAGCAGCTCGGACAGAAATCAGCCCCAGCATTTT.

The sample holds a few counts of this clone. The chain uses TRBV7-9 and TRBJ1-1; D ambiguous. Trimming left V 5 bases short and J 6 bases short, with 16 bases between. The CDR3 covers 14 residues. The germline gives CDR1 SEHNR, CDR2 FQNEAQ (reference sequence). CDR3 coding DNA: TGTGCCAGCAGCCCCAACCTAAGCGGCTCTGAAGCTTTCTTT. It specifies CASSPNLSGSEAFF. Full variable domain (remainder filled in from reference TRBV7-9 and TRBJ1-1): DTGVSQNPRHKITKRGQNVTFRCDPISEHNRLYWYRQTLGQGPEFLTYFQNEAQLEKSRLLSDRFSAERPKGSFSTLEIQRTEQGDSAMYLCASSPNLSGSEAFFGQGTRLTVV.

This clone came up a few times. The rearrangement links TRBV27 to TRBJ1-2; no firm D call. This CDR3 has 12 residues. Trimming shortened V by 7 bases and J by 8 bases, and 14 bases separated the two germline ends. Germline CDR1 MNHEY, CDR2 SMNVEV (reference sequence). The CDR3 loop reads CASTGLAGGYTF. In DNA, the CDR3 is TGTGCCAGCACAGGACTTGCCGGGGGCTACACCTTC.

In this sample, this clone turned up a few times. The rearrangement joins TRBV11-2 to TRBJ1-2, with a possible D match to TRBD1 (5 bases). V was clipped by 0 bases and J by 0 bases, with 8 bases between them. This CDR3 has 15 residues. Germline V CDR1 and CDR2: SGHAT, FQNNGV. In nucleotides, the CDR3 is TGTGCCAGCAGCTTAGAGGTCAGGGCTAACTATGGCTACACCTTC. It encodes CASSLEVRANYGYTF.